This T cell receptor beta chain is from a study of T cell responses to AZD1222 COVID-19 vaccine. The table came from immunoSEQ multiplex PCR; TCRdb's copy has only in-frame clones and leaves some out. The data contain about 140,000 clones, about 92% of them singletons. The V and J ends lost 5 bases and 0 bases, in that order; junction bases with no gene match: 1. Germline assignment: CDR1 MNHEY and CDR2 SVGAGI. The CDR3 has 14 residues. This sequence joins TRBV6-5 and TRBJ1-1; 9 bases align to TRBD1. This receptor was identified in an adult in good health. The sequencing used peripheral blood, collected on day 0 of AZD1222 vaccination. The chain's CDR3 is CASSNRGLNTEAFF. The DNA of the CDR3 is TGTGCCAGCAGTAACAGGGGGCTGAACACTGAAGCTTTCTTT.